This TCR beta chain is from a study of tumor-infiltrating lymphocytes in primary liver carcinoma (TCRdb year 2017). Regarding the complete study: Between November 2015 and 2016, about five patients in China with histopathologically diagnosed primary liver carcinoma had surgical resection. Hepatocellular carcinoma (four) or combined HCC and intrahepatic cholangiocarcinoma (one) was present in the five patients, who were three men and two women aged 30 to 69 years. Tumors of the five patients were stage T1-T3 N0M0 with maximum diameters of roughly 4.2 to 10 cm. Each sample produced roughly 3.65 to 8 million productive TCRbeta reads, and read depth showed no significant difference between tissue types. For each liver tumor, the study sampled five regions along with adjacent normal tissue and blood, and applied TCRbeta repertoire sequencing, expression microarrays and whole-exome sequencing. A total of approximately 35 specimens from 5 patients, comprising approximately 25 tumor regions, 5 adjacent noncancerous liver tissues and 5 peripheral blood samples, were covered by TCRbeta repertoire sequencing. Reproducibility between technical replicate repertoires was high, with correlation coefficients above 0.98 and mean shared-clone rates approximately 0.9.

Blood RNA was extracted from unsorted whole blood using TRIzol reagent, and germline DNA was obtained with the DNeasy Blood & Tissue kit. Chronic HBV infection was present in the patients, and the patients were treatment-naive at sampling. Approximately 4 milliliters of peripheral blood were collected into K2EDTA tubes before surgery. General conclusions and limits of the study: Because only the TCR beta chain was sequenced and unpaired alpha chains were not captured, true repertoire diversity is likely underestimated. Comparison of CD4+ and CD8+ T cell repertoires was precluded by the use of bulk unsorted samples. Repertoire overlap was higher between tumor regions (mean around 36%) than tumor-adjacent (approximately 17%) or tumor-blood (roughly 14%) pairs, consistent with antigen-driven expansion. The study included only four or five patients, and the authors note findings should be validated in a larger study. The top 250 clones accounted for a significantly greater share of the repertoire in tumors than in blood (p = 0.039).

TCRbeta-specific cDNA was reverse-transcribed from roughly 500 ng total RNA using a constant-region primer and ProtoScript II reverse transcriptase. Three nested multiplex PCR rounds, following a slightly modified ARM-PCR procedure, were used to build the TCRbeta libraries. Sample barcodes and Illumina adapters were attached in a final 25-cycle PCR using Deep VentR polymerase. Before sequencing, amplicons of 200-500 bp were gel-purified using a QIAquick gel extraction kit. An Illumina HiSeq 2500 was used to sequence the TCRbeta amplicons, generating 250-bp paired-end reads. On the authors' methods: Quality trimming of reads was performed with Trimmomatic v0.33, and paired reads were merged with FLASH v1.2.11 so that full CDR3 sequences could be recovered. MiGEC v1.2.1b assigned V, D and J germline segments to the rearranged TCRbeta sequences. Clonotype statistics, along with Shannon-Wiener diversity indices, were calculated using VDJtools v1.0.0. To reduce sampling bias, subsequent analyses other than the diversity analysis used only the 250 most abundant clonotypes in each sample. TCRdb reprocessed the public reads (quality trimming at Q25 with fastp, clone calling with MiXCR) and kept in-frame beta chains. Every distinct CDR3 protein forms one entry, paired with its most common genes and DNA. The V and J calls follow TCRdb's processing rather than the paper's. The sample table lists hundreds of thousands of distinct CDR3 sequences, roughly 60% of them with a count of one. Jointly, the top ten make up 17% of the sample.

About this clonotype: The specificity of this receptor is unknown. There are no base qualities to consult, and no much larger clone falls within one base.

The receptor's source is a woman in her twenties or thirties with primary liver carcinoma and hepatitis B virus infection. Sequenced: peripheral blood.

The CDR3 region: CASSFQGSGQPQHF. The base sequence is TGTGCCAGCAGCTTCCAGGGATCGGGGCAGCCCCAGCATTTT. The V and J genes are TRBV7-8 and TRBJ1-5, and TRBD1 may be the D gene, going by 5 matching bases. The germline V gene yields SGHVS for CDR1 and FQNEAQ for CDR2. Its CDR3 holds 14 amino acids, cysteine through phenylalanine. The DNA shown is the 42-base CDR3, in frame from base 1. V drops 3 bases and J drops 7 bases, leaving 13 bases in between.